This passage covers 8 T cell receptor beta chains from one sample sequenced in a study of T cell clonality in common variable immunodeficiency. Study conclusions and caveats: Fewer deletions and N-nucleotide insertions were reportedly seen in common variable immunodeficiency TCR beta sequences.

This table comes from immunoSEQ multiplex PCR, and its TCRdb copy is limited to in-frame clones, with some not included. The repertoire consists of tens of thousands of clones, none detected only once. These receptors are not linked to any known antigen. What was sequenced was peripheral blood mononuclear cells. The receptor set was obtained from a human donor with common variable immunodeficiency.

Comment on this clone: Read sequence stops 3 residues before the CDR3 end, and the germline J gene provides the missing end. The V call is TRBV19, the J call TRBJ2-7; a weak D match, TRBD2 (6 bases). V gave up 6 bases and J gave up 3 bases, with 21 bases separating them. Germline V lookup: CDR1 LNHDA, CDR2 SQIVND (reference sequence). The CDR3 runs 16 residues. The part of the CDR3 DNA that was read is TGTGCCAGTAGCCCCGGGACTTCAACCCCTGACTACGAG. Protein sequence: CASSPGTSTPDYE. The CDR3, in full, reads CASSPGTSTPDYEQYF.

This clone was seen at least ten times. The CDR3 is cut off 3 residues early in the read; its end comes from the germline J gene. V is TRBV2 and J is TRBJ1-1, with a tentative D call TRBD1 (5 bases). The V end lost 3 bases, the J end lost 1 base, and 12 bases lay between the germline ends. Per germline, CDR1 SNHLY and CDR2 FYNNEI. The CDR3 consists of 15 residues. The chain's CDR3 is CASSEQGKGNTEAFF. CDR3 DNA (partial): TGTGCCAGCAGTGAGCAGGGAAAAGGGAACACTGAA.

This clone has ten or more counts. The observed sequence ends 3 residues before the CDR3 terminus, with the missing tail filled in from the germline J gene. The chain has TRBV19 and TRBJ2-1, with D perhaps matching TRBD1 (5 bases). Germline CDR1 and CDR2: LNHDA and SQIVND (reference sequence). The CDR3 runs to 13 residues. V lost 2 bases, J lost 8 bases, and 10 bases lay in between. The covered CDR3 bases are TGTGCCAGTAGTATATCCCAGGGCTATGAG. Translated: CASSISQGYE. The CDR3 in full is CASSISQGYEQFF.

CDR3 region: CASSPLALGEQYF. CDR3 DNA, as far as it was read: TGTGCCAGCAGCCCCCTAGCGTTAGGCGAG. This chain uses TRBV2 with TRBJ2-7, with D tentatively TRBD2 (6 bases). The read ends 3 residues before the CDR3 terminus; that terminus is restored from the germline J gene. V was pared by 6 bases and J by 6 bases, with 15 bases between. CDR1 and CDR2 (germline): SNHLY, FYNNEI. The CDR3 covers 13 residues.

The sample holds many counts of this clone. Coverage ceases 3 residues before the CDR3 finishes, and the germline J gene fills in the end. The chain is built from TRBV30 and TRBJ2-5, with 7 bases aligning to TRBD1. CDR1 and CDR2 from the germline V gene are GTSNPN and SVGIG (reference sequence). The junction had 9 bases not matched to a gene; V was cut back by 3 bases and J by 2 bases. There are 15 residues in the CDR3. Incomplete CDR3 DNA: TGTGCCTGGAGCACCCGGGACAGACCTCAAGAGACC. Residues: CAWSTRDRPQET. The whole CDR3 region reads CAWSTRDRPQETQYF.

In the case of this clone: From the germline J gene comes the end of the CDR3, since the read stops 3 residues before it. V gene TRBV18 combines with J gene TRBJ2-7; 7 nucleotides agree with TRBD2. This CDR3 region has 15 residues. Germline loops: CDR1 KGHSH, CDR2 LQKENI. V lost 1 base, J lost 1 base, and 4 bases stayed unmatched. The CDR3 here is CASSPLAGDSYEQYF. The sequenced part of the CDR3 DNA is TGTGCCAGCTCACCACTAGCGGGTGATTCCTACGAG.

This clone was observed many times. The sequenced fragment ends 3 residues before the CDR3 boundary, so the rest is inferred from the germline J gene. V usage is TRBV29-1 and J usage is TRBJ2-1; 11 positions match TRBD2. Germline V lookup: CDR1 SQVTM, CDR2 ANQGSEA. This CDR3 has 13 amino acids. V shed 8 bases and J 7 bases; nucleotides not matched to a gene: 7. The CDR3 spells CSLLAGGTNEQFF. CDR3 bases read: TGCAGCCTCCTAGCGGGAGGAACAAATGAG.

Of note for this clone: This may stem from a read error, because a much larger clone lies one nucleotide away. The missing CDR3 end, 3 residues past where the read stops, is filled in from the germline J gene. The V gene is TRBV11-3, the J gene TRBJ2-1; maybe TRBD2 (6 bases). The CDR3 loop spans 14 amino acids. Trimming took off 1 base at V and 7 bases at J, with 11 bases between the two ends. The germline CDR1 and CDR2 sequences are SGHNT and YENEEA. The CDR3 is CASSLGLVGNEQFF. CDR3 bases read: TGTGCCAGCAGCTTAGGACTAGTCGGGAATGAG. The entire variable domain, with the rest obtained from reference TRBV11-3 and TRBJ2-1, is as follows: EAGVVQSPRYKIIEKKQPVAFWCNPISGHNTLYWYLQNLGQGPELLIRYENEEAVDDSQLPKDRFSAERLKGVDSTLKIQPAELGDSAVYLCASSLGLVGNEQFFGPGTRLTVL.